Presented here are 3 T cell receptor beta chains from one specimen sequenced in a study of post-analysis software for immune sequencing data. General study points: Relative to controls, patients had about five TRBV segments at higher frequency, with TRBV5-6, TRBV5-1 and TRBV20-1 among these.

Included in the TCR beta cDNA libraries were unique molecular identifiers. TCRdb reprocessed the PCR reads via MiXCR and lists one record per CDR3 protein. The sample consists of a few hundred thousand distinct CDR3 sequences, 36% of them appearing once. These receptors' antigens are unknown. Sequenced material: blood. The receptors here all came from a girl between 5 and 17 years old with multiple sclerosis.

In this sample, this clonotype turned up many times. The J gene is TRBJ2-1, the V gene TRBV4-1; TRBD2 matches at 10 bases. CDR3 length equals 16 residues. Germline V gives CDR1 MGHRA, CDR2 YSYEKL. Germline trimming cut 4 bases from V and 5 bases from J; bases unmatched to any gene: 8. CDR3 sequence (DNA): TGCGCCAGCAGCCTCCCGACTAGCGGGCTTGACAATGAGCAGTTCTTC. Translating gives CASSLPTSGLDNEQFF.

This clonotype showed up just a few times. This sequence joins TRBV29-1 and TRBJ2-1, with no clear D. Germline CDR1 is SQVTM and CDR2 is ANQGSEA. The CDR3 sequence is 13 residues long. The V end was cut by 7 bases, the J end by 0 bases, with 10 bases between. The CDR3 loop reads CSASLSSYNEQFF. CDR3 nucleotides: TGCAGCGCCTCCCTGAGCTCCTACAATGAGCAGTTCTTC.

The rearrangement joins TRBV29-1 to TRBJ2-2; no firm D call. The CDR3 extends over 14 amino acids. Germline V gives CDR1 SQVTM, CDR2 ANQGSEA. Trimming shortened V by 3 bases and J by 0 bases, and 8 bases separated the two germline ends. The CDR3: CSVEWSANTGELFF. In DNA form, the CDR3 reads TGCAGCGTTGAGTGGTCGGCGAACACCGGGGAGCTGTTTTTT.